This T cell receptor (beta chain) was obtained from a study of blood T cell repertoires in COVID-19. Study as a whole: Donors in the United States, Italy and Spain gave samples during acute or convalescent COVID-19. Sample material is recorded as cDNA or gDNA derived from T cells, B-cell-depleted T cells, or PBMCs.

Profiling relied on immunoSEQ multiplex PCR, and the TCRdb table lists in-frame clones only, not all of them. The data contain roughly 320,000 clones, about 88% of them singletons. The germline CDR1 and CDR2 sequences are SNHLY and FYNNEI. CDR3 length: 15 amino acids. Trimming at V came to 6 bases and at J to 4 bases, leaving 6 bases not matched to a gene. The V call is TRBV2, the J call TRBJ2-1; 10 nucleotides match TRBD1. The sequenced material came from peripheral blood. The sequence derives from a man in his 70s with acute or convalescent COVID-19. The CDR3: CASSGQGGGYNEQFF. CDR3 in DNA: TGTGCCAGCAGCGGACAGGGGGGGGGATACAATGAGCAGTTCTTC.